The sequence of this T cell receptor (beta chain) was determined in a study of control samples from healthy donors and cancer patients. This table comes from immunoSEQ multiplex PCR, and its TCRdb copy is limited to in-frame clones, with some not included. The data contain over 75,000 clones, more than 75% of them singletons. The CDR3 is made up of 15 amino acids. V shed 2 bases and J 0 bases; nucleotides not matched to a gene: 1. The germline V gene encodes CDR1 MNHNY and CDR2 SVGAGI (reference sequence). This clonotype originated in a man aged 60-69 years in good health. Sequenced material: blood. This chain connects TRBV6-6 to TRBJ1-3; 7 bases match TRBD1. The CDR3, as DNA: TGTGCCAGCAGTTACGACAGGGCCTCTGGAAACACCATATATTTT. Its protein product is CASSYDRASGNTIYF.